The rows below give T cell receptor beta chains drawn from one sample of a study of shared clonotypes between healthy human individuals. Using immunoSEQ multiplex PCR, the repertoire was profiled, and TCRdb retains in-frame clones only, with some absent. The data show more than 1.2 million clones, roughly 98.5% seen once. The sample consisted of naive CD4+ T cells sorted from blood. The receptor source for this set is a man aged 25 to 40 in good health. The CDR3 runs from the conserved cysteine through the conserved F or W. D genes are given only for firm matches. Size is stated for part of the rows, as once, few or many counts, or as a class when the clone is expanded.

CDR3: CASSYAHPGELFF
DNA: TGTGCCAGCAGTTATGCCCACCCCGGGGAGCTGTTTTTT
J: TRBJ2-2
size: .
D: .
V: TRBV6-6

CDR3: CASSPQQGNTEAFF
DNA: TGTGCCAGCTCACCGCAACAGGGAAACACTGAAGCTTTCTTT
J: TRBJ1-1
size: .
D: .
V: TRBV18

CDR3: CSVGRDAGANVLTF
DNA: TGCAGCGTTGGCAGGGATGCTGGGGCCAACGTCCTGACTTTC
J: TRBJ2-6
size: .
D: .
V: TRBV29-1

CDR3: CASSFEGSSYEQYF
DNA: TGTGCCAGCAGCTTCGAGGGGAGCTCCTACGAGCAGTACTTC
J: TRBJ2-7
size: .
D: .
V: TRBV5-5

CDR3: CASSPHSGGGKETQYF
DNA: TGTGCCAGCAGTCCACATAGCGGAGGGGGAAAAGAGACCCAGTACTTC
J: TRBJ2-5
size: .
D: .
V: TRBV28

CDR3: CASTGLADQETQYF
DNA: TGCGCCAGCACCGGACTAGCAGACCAAGAGACCCAGTACTTC
J: TRBJ2-5
size: .
D: TRBD2
V: TRBV5-1

CDR3: CASSPDGFATNEKLFF
DNA: TGTGCCAGCAGCCCCGACGGGTTTGCAACTAATGAAAAACTGTTTTTT
J: TRBJ1-4
size: .
D: .
V: TRBV9

CDR3: CASSSPFYEQYF
DNA: TGTGCCAGTAGTTCTCCATTTTACGAGCAGTACTTC
J: TRBJ2-7
size: .
D: .
V: TRBV19

CDR3: CASSPKTGYYEQYF
DNA: TGTGCCAGTAGTCCGAAGACAGGGTACTACGAGCAGTACTTC
J: TRBJ2-7
size: once
D: TRBD1
V: TRBV19

CDR3: CASSLVGGYEQYF
DNA: TGTGCCAGCAGCCTAGTAGGGGGCTACGAGCAGTACTTC
J: TRBJ2-7
size: once
D: .
V: TRBV7-9

CDR3: CASRPGTLYNEQFF
DNA: TGTGCCAGCAGACCCGGGACTTTGTACAATGAGCAGTTCTTC
J: TRBJ2-1
size: .
D: .
V: TRBV6-5

CDR3: CASSLEQSGPTEAFF
DNA: TGCGCCAGCAGCTTGGAACAGTCCGGACCCACTGAAGCTTTCTTT
J: TRBJ1-1
size: .
D: .
V: TRBV5-1